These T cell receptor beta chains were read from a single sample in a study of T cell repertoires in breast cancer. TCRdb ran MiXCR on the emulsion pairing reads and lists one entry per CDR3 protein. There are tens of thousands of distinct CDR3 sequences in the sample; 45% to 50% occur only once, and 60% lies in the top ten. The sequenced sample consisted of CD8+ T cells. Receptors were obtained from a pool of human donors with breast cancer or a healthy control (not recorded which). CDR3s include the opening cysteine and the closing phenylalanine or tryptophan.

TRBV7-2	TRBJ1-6	CASSARDSYNSPLHF
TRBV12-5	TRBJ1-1	CASGLVLTGPNTEAFF
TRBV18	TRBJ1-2	CASSGGGTDYGYTF
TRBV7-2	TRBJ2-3	CASSLGVLRRDTQYF
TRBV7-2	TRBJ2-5	CASSLNGVSETQYF
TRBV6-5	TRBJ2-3	CASRLAGGTDTRYF
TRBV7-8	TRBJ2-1	CASSLAGGVSSYNEQFF
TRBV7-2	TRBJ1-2	CASSSAMAGGYGYTF
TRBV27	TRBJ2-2	CASTSRGDSPGELFF
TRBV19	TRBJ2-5	CASSRQGALGETQYF
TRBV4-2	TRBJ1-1	CASSQVPPARSAEAFF
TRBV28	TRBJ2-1	CASKQRANEQFF
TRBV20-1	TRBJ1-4	CGARDPPIGEKLFF
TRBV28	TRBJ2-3	CASSPLLALSTDTQYF
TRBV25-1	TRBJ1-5	CASSRSGATQPQHF
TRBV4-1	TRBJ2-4	CASSPRTTGRVFQNIQYF
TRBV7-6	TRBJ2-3	CASSLLEDTQYF
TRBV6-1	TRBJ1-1	CASSRGHLLAGGTEAFF
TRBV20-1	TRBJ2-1	CSARGIDRVMNEQFF
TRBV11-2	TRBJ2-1	CASSQREYINEQFF
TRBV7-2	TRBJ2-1	CASSLIIVGRNEQFF
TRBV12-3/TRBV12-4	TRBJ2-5	CASSSRVSGQAMETQYF
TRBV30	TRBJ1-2	CAWSPTSLGGYTF
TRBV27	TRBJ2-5	CASSVTGSEETQYF
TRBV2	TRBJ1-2	CASSVSGYGYTF
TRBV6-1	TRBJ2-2	CASSRVQRPNPGELFF
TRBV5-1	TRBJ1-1	CASSSTGRGNTEAFF
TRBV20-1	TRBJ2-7	CSAEQGSYEQYF
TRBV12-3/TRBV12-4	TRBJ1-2	CASSLVRGSSYGYTF
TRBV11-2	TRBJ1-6	CASSFSLASGAYNSPLHF
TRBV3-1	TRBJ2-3	CASSQESGGARDTQYF
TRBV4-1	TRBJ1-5	CASSQDGGGWQPQHF
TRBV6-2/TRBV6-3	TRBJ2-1	CASSYGGPGLAGVEQFF
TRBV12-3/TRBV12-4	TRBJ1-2	CASSSENYGYTF
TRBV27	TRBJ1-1	CTSSSGGTEAFF
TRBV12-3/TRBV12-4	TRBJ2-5	CASSLGGGETQYF
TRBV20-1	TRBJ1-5	CSARRQGPGQPQHF